This note documents a single T cell receptor (beta chain) sequence. This entry is derived from a study of blood T cell repertoires in COVID-19. Study-wide background: Acute and convalescent COVID-19 samples came from the United States, Italy and Spain. The analysed material was cDNA or gDNA that came from T cells, B-cell-depleted T cells, or PBMCs.

V was shortened by 7 bases and J by 8 bases, with 18 bases between the two germline ends. Germline V gene lookup returns CDR1 MNHEY and CDR2 SVGAGI. The CDR3 sequence is 14 residues long. Per the authors' pipeline: Quantification of nucleated cells was approximated via reference gene primer amplification. TCRdb's table, derived via immunoSEQ multiplex PCR, lists solely in-frame clones and lacks some. V and J calls and clone size follow that table, whereas D and trimming were derived from the DNA. Of some 82,000 clones in the sample, about four fifths were seen once. The rearrangement links TRBV6-5 to TRBJ2-1; D remains ambiguous. Material: peripheral blood. The sequence came from a man at least 80 years old with acute or convalescent COVID-19. This CDR3 reads CASNHGQRKDEQFF. The CDR3 coding sequence is TGTGCCAGCAACCACGGTCAGAGGAAGGATGAGCAGTTCTTC.